These 2 T cell receptor beta chains came from one sample sequenced in a study of OX40 agonist ivuxolimab in advanced cancers. TCRdb's table, derived via immunoSEQ multiplex PCR, lists solely in-frame clones and lacks some. The table has around 80,000 clones, around 84% seen once. Source: CD4+ or CD8+ T cells sorted from blood, taken in a trial of the OX40 agonist ivuxolimab. Receptors originate from an adult with an advanced solid tumor such as melanoma, head and neck, liver or kidney cancer.

The chain combines TRBV5-4 with TRBJ1-4, with D perhaps matching TRBD1 (5 bases). CDR1 is SGHNT and CDR2 is YYREEE in the germline V gene (reference sequence). This CDR3 is built from 15 residues. The germline V and J ends were trimmed by 2 bases and 7 bases, with 15 bases remaining between them. CDR3 DNA: TGTGCCAGCAGCTTTGGGTCCAGGGAGATTGAAAAACTGTTTTTT. Amino acids: CASSFGSREIEKLFF.

The chain recombines TRBV19 with TRBJ1-1, with TRBD1 matching over 8 bases. The germline CDR1 and CDR2 sequences are LNHDA and SQIVND (reference sequence). The CDR3 is made up of 13 amino acids. With V trimmed by 6 bases and J by 1 base, 1 base remained unmatched. CDR3 DNA: TGTGCCAGTAGCCAGGGGGCGAACACTGAAGCTTTCTTT. It specifies CASSQGANTEAFF.